This is a list of T cell receptor beta chains from one sample in a study of cytomegalovirus exposure and HLA in healthy donors. Repertoires were generated with immunoSEQ multiplex PCR, while TCRdb's copy carries only in-frame clones and drops some. The top ten clones hold 4.4% of a sample with around 120,000 clones, less than 90% of them seen once. Sample: PBMCs. The origin of the receptors is a man younger than 35 in good health and CMV-seropositive. Each CDR3 is given with its conserved first and last residue. The D gene is left open where the match is weak. Clone size appears in some rows only: once, few, many, or a class for an expanded clone.

TRBJ2-7,TRBV27,NA,TRBD1,CASSYGTDYEQYF,TGTGCCAGCAGTTACGGGACAGACTACGAGCAGTACTTC
TRBJ1-2,TRBV11-2,once,NA,CASSHSPWARGYGYTF,TGTGCCAGCAGCCATAGTCCCTGGGCCCGGGGCTATGGCTACACCTTC
TRBJ1-3,TRBV7-2,once,NA,CASSLALRGGLGNTIYF,TGTGCCAGCAGCTTAGCGCTTCGGGGGGGCCTTGGAAACACCATATATTTT
TRBJ1-5,TRBV27,NA,NA,CASSFVRDSNQPQHF,TGTGCCAGCAGTTTCGTCAGGGATAGCAATCAGCCCCAGCATTTT
TRBJ1-2,TRBV5-6,NA,TRBD1,CASSLARQGVNYGYTF,TGTGCCAGCAGCTTGGCCAGGCAGGGGGTAAACTATGGCTACACCTTC
TRBJ2-3,TRBV25-1,NA,TRBD2,CASSEWGTSFLADTQYF,TGTGCCAGCAGTGAATGGGGGACTAGCTTCTTAGCAGATACGCAGTATTTT
TRBJ2-1,TRBV6-6,NA,NA,CASSYGGDEQFF,TGTGCCAGCAGTTATGGGGGCGATGAGCAGTTCTTC
TRBJ1-1,TRBV5-1,NA,TRBD1,CASSSGGVVTEAFF,TGCGCCAGCAGCTCAGGGGGAGTCGTCACTGAAGCTTTCTTT
TRBJ2-1,TRBV7-6,once,TRBD2,CASSPRTSGVHNEQFF,TGTGCCAGCAGCCCCCGGACTAGCGGGGTCCACAATGAGCAGTTCTTC
TRBJ1-5,TRBV6-1,NA,TRBD1,CASSWDRNQPQHF,TGTGCCAGCTCCTGGGACAGAAATCAGCCCCAGCATTTT
TRBJ2-5,TRBV5-1,NA,NA,CASGGGSQETQYF,TGCGCCAGCGGGGGGGGCTCCCAAGAGACCCAGTACTTC
TRBJ2-1,TRBV27,NA,TRBD2,CASTPGGGALYEQFF,TGTGCCAGCACCCCTGGCGGGGGGGCCCTCTATGAGCAGTTCTTC
TRBJ1-2,TRBV5-1,once,NA,CASSHGAIYGYTF,TGCGCCAGCAGCCATGGGGCGATCTATGGCTACACCTTC
TRBJ2-1,TRBV5-1,NA,NA,CASSLTGGPSSYNEQFF,TGCGCCAGCAGCCTTACCGGGGGGCCGAGCTCCTACAATGAGCAGTTCTTC
TRBJ1-3,TRBV6-1,NA,NA,CASSEGPGNTIYF,TGTGCCAGCAGTGAAGGGCCTGGAAACACCATATATTTT
TRBJ1-1,TRBV5-1,NA,TRBD1,CASSPGQEIMNTEAFF,TGCGCCAGCAGTCCGGGACAGGAGATCATGAACACTGAAGCTTTCTTT
TRBJ2-7,TRBV11-1,NA,TRBD1,CASSLDRDYEQYF,TGTGCCAGCAGCTTGGACAGGGACTACGAGCAGTACTTC
TRBJ2-7,TRBV6-1,few,NA,CASSEVAGYEQYF,TGTGCCAGCAGTGAAGTTGCCGGCTACGAGCAGTACTTC
TRBJ1-5,TRBV15,NA,NA,CATSKHLGGDQPQHF,TGTGCCACCAGCAAGCACCTGGGGGGGGATCAGCCCCAGCATTTT
TRBJ1-2,TRBV29-1,NA,TRBD1,CSVGGTGSNYGYTF,TGCAGCGTTGGTGGGACAGGGAGCAACTATGGCTACACCTTC
TRBJ1-2,TRBV5-4,NA,TRBD1,CASSIGQGFDGYTF,TGTGCCAGCAGCATAGGACAGGGTTTCGATGGCTACACCTTC
TRBJ2-3,TRBV7-9,NA,TRBD1,CASSLGDRGTSTDTQYF,TGTGCCAGCAGCTTGGGGGACAGGGGAACTAGCACAGATACGCAGTATTTT
TRBJ1-2,TRBV7-9,NA,TRBD1,CASSPRDRGQNGYTF,TGTGCCAGCAGTCCCCGGGACAGGGGGCAAAATGGCTACACCTTC
TRBJ2-5,TRBV7-2,NA,NA,CASSLGFGVETQYF,TGTGCCAGCAGCTTAGGGTTTGGAGTCGAGACCCAGTACTTC
TRBJ1-2,TRBV7-2,NA,TRBD1,CASSGRDRTNYGYTF,TGTGCCAGCAGCGGCCGGGACAGGACTAACTATGGCTACACCTTC
TRBJ2-2,TRBV5-1,NA,TRBD2,CASSAGGAQSGELFF,TGCGCCAGCAGCGCCGGGGGGGCCCAATCCGGGGAGCTGTTTTTT
TRBJ1-6,TRBV10-1,NA,NA,CARYRVGPYNSPLHF,TGCGCCAGATACAGGGTCGGGCCCTATAATTCACCCCTCCACTTT
TRBJ1-1,TRBV5-6,once,NA,CASSLSTGGQVNTEAFF,TGTGCCAGCAGCTTGTCAACGGGGGGGCAGGTGAACACTGAAGCTTTCTTT
TRBJ2-1,TRBV7-9,NA,TRBD2,CASSFSGGRYNEQFF,TGTGCCAGCAGCTTTAGCGGGGGCCGATACAATGAGCAGTTCTTC